The next 17 T cell receptor beta chains were all read from a single sample in a study of blood T cell repertoires in COVID-19. Assay: immunoSEQ multiplex PCR; the TCRdb copy retains only in-frame clones and omits some. This sample has 100,000 to 130,000 clones, with 65% to 80% found just once. Sequences were obtained from peripheral blood. These TCRs come from a middle-aged woman with acute or convalescent COVID-19.

CDR3: CASSPNSRSDREQFF. The CDR3 DNA reads TGTGCCAGCAGTCCAAATAGTCGAAGTGATCGTGAGCAGTTCTTC. The chain joins TRBV3-1 (or the pseudogene TRBV3-2) to TRBJ2-1; D ambiguous. Germline V lookup: CDR1 LGHDT, CDR2 YNNKEL (reference sequence). The CDR3 runs 15 residues. The V end was cut by 6 bases, the J end by 9 bases, with 21 bases between.

This chain links TRBV21-1 with TRBJ2-5; the table names TRBD1, a call not compared with the DNA. TRBV21-1 represents a pseudogene. The CDR3 is 16 amino acids. The CDR3 DNA reads TGTGCCAGCAGCAAAGGGGCAGGGCGTCTCTTGGAGACCCAGTACTTC. Its protein is CASSKGAGRLLETQYF.

This chain joins TRBV3-1 (or the pseudogene TRBV3-2) and TRBJ2-7; D gene unclear. V was pared by 1 base and J by 0 bases, with 7 bases between. CDR1 is LGHDT, CDR2 YNNKEL, per germline (reference sequence). This CDR3 has 14 residues. The CDR3 reads CASSQVTSSYEQYF. The CDR3 DNA reads TGTGCCAGCAGCCAAGTTACGAGCTCCTACGAGCAGTACTTC.

This clone was counted between two and nine times. The chain combines TRBV7-2 with TRBJ2-5, with 7 nucleotides matching TRBD2. This CDR3 has 14 residues. CDR1 SGHTA and CDR2 FQGNSA come from the germline V gene. V lost 3 bases, J lost 4 bases, and 5 bases stayed unmatched. CDR3 protein: CASSFGRGSETQYF. The CDR3 DNA reads as TGTGCCAGCAGCTTCGGGCGGGGGTCAGAGACCCAGTACTTC.

This clone was observed a single time. The chain employs TRBV7-3 and TRBJ2-7; 7 nucleotides agree with TRBD1. V lost 3 bases and J lost 4; bases outside the gene matches: 18. Germline-derived CDR1 and CDR2 are SGHTA and FQGTGA. This CDR3 has 18 amino acids. CDR3 protein: CASSFDHRQGRIGYEQYF. Written as DNA, the CDR3 is TGTGCCAGCAGCTTCGACCATAGACAGGGTCGAATTGGGTACGAGCAGTACTTC.

V gene TRBV11-3 combines with J gene TRBJ2-2; the match to TRBD2 covers 7 bases. The CDR3 spans 16 residues. Trimming at V came to 1 base and at J to 5 bases, leaving 7 bases not matched to a gene. CDR1 and CDR2 (germline): SGHNT, YENEEA. CDR3 sequence reads: CASSLGLAEETGELFF. As DNA, the CDR3 is TGTGCCAGCAGCTTAGGGCTAGCGGAGGAAACCGGGGAGCTGTTTTTT.

CDR3 sequence: CASRGGPDNSPLHF. Here the CDR3 DNA reads TGTGCCAGCAGGGGGGGTCCCGATAATTCACCCCTCCACTTT. This rearrangement joins TRBV6-5 to TRBJ1-6; perhaps TRBD1 as D (5 bases). The CDR3 totals 14 residues. With 6 bases removed from V and 5 bases from J, the gap between germline ends came to 11 bases. Per germline, CDR1 MNHEY and CDR2 SVGAGI.

The rearrangement uses TRBV5-3 and TRBJ2-1; 7 bases match TRBD1. TRBV5-3 is treated as an ORF (open reading frame) with a function not yet certain. The CDR3 runs to 15 residues. The V and J ends lost 4 bases and 3 bases, in that order; junction bases with no gene match: 7. The DNA of the CDR3 is TGTGCCAGAAGCCTACCGGGACAGCTCTACAATGAGCAGTTCTTC. Translating gives CARSLPGQLYNEQFF.

This clone was seen more than once but under ten times. J is TRBJ2-5 and V is TRBV11-2; 13 bases match TRBD2. There are 16 residues in the CDR3. The germline CDR1 and CDR2 sequences are SGHAT and FQNNGV. Losses at the gene ends were 5 bases for V and 2 bases for J; bases not matched to a gene: 5. The CDR3 is CASSAQLAGGQETQYF. CDR3 nucleotide sequence: TGTGCCAGCAGCGCCCAACTAGCGGGGGGGCAAGAGACCCAGTACTTC.

J is TRBJ2-7 and V is TRBV5-1; no definite D call. Between the trimmed V and J ends, which lost 1 base and 6 bases, there was a span of 8 bases. Germline V gene lookup returns CDR1 SGHRS and CDR2 YFSETQ. CDR3 size: 12 residues. Here the CDR3 DNA reads TGCGCCAGCAGCTTGACGGCTAGCGAGCAGTACTTC. Translating it yields CASSLTASEQYF.

The chain carries TRBV4-3 and TRBJ1-5; 7 nucleotides match TRBD1. The V and J ends lost 0 bases and 7 bases, in that order; junction bases with no gene match: 6. Germline V gives CDR1 LGHNA, CDR2 YSLEER. The CDR3 runs to 15 residues. CDR3 amino acids: CASSQERQGWQPQHF. CDR3 in DNA: TGCGCCAGCAGCCAAGAGAGACAGGGTTGGCAGCCCCAGCATTTT.

This chain connects TRBV18 to TRBJ2-2, with TRBD1 matching over 7 bases. The V gene's germline CDR1 is KGHSH and CDR2 LQKENI. There are 16 residues in the CDR3. V was pared by 4 bases and J by 6 bases, with 11 bases of the junction left unmatched. CDR3 in DNA: TGTGCCAGCTCACTACAGGATCACAGGGGTGCCGGGGAGCTGTTTTTT. Translated: CASSLQDHRGAGELFF.

This clone was observed a handful of times. The chain couples TRBV5-1 to TRBJ1-1, with 9 positions matching TRBD1. The CDR3 consists of 16 residues. Germline trimming cut 4 bases from V and 0 bases from J; bases unmatched to any gene: 7. From germline, CDR1 is SGHRS and CDR2 YFSETQ. The CDR3 DNA sequence: TGCGCCAGCAGCCCTCGGACAGGGGCAATGAACACTGAAGCTTTCTTT. It specifies CASSPRTGAMNTEAFF.

This clone was picked up one time. This chain links TRBV7-2 with TRBJ2-3, with 9 positions matching TRBD2. Trimming took 5 bases from V and 5 from J; bases not matched to a gene: 11. Per germline, CDR1 SGHTA and CDR2 FQGNSA. The CDR3 consists of 16 residues. This CDR3 is CASSRTSGGLRDTQYF. In DNA form, the CDR3 reads TGTGCCAGCAGCCGGACGAGCGGGGGGCTTCGAGATACGCAGTATTTT.

The chain has TRBV25-1 and TRBJ2-1; possibly TRBD1 for D (5 bases). V was cut by 5 bases and J by 4 bases, with 15 bases left in between. From germline, CDR1 is MGHDK and CDR2 SYGVNS. This CDR3 comprises 15 residues. The CDR3 sequence is CASSPQGTTYNEQFF. In nucleotides, the CDR3 is TGTGCCAGCAGTCCGCAGGGAACGACTTACAATGAGCAGTTCTTC.

This clone was observed at least ten times. The chain joins TRBV2 to TRBJ2-5, with 8 bases lining up with TRBD2. Germline trimming cut 4 bases from V and 2 bases from J; bases unmatched to any gene: 6. The length of the CDR3 is 15 residues. The germline V gene encodes CDR1 SNHLY and CDR2 FYNNEI. CDR3 protein: CASSGSGGGQETQYF. Written as DNA, the CDR3 is TGTGCCAGCAGTGGGAGCGGGGGTGGGCAAGAGACCCAGTACTTC. The complete variable domain, with remaining parts taken from reference TRBV2 and TRBJ2-5, reads EPEVTQTPSHQVTQMGQEVILRCVPISNHLYFYWYRQILGQKVEFLVSFYNNEISEKSEIFDDQFSVERPDGSNFTLKIRSTKLEDSAMYFCASSGSGGGQETQYFGPGTRLLVL.

The chain is built from TRBV30 and TRBJ1-1, with D possibly TRBD1 on 6 matching bases. CDR1 is GTSNPN, CDR2 SVGIG, per germline (reference sequence). Trimming removed 3 bases at V and 1 base at J, with 12 bases between. The CDR3 extends over 14 amino acids. CDR3 protein: CAWRILGANTEAFF. CDR3 nucleotides: TGTGCCTGGAGGATTCTGGGGGCGAACACTGAAGCTTTCTTT. The full variable domain, its missing parts supplied by reference TRBV30 and TRBJ1-1, is SQTIHQWPATLVQPVGSPLSLECTVEGTSNPNLYWYRQAAGRGLQLLFYSVGIGQISSEVPQNLSASRPQDRQFILSSKKLLLSDSGFYLCAWRILGANTEAFFGQGTRLTVV.